The 22 T cell receptor beta chains below all came from one sample that was sequenced in a study of shared clonotypes between healthy human individuals (dated by TCRdb to about 2020). Library generation was performed with the immunoSEQ multiplex PCR assay. TCRdb holds this immuneACCESS table with in-frame rearrangements only. Some clones are missing; in checked studies, unresolved V genes explain under half, and the rest has no known cause. Counted in this sample were approximately 1.5 million clones; 95% to 99% of them appeared once. The leading ten clones occupy about 0.4% of the sample. The sequenced sample consisted of naive CD4+ T cells sorted from blood. In the paper's terms, the cell subset or site label means: CD45RA+ positively selected. These receptors were obtained from a man aged 25 to 40 in good health.

This chain connects TRBV2 to TRBJ2-7, with a possible D match to TRBD2 (5 bases). The germline V gene encodes CDR1 SNHLY and CDR2 FYNNEI. The length of the CDR3 is 13 residues. V shed 4 bases and J shed 3 bases, with 10 bases lying between them. The CDR3 loop is CASSGQDFYEQYF. The DNA of the CDR3 is TGTGCCAGCAGTGGGCAGGACTTCTACGAGCAGTACTTC.

The V gene is TRBV5-1, the J gene TRBJ2-2, with D unresolved. V gave up 4 bases and J gave up 7 bases, with 11 bases separating them. The CDR3 is 13 amino acids. Germline values: CDR1 SGHRS, CDR2 YFSETQ. As DNA, the CDR3 is TGCGCCAGCAGCCTTTCGAGTGGCGGGGAGCTGTTTTTT. Amino acids: CASSLSSGGELFF.

In the case of this clone: Other DNA sequences from this sample encode an identical CDR3 as well. The chain couples TRBV4-3 to TRBJ2-1; D is unresolved. This CDR3 spans 13 amino acids. Germline CDR1 reads LGHNA; CDR2 reads YSLEER. V shed 0 bases and J shed 3 bases, with 3 bases lying between them. The DNA of the CDR3 is TGCGCCAGCAGCCAAGACAGCTACAATGAGCAGTTCTTC. Translated, it gives CASSQDSYNEQFF.

The gene calls are TRBV11-3 and TRBJ2-7; 10 bases line up with TRBD1. Germline V gene sequence: CDR1 SGHNT, CDR2 YENEEA. The CDR3 spans 14 residues. With V trimmed by 5 bases and J by 5 bases, 6 bases remained unmatched. CDR3 sequence reads: CASSASGTGDEQYF. Here the CDR3 DNA reads TGTGCCAGCAGCGCATCCGGGACAGGGGACGAGCAGTACTTC.

The chain recombines TRBV7-2 with TRBJ2-7; 7 positions agree with TRBD2. Germline CDR1 is SGHTA and CDR2 is FQGNSA. The CDR3 extends over 17 amino acids. Losses at the gene ends were 5 bases for V and 0 bases for J; bases not matched to a gene: 13. The CDR3 DNA sequence: TGTGCCAGCAGCCCAGGGAGGGACGCCTATAACTCCTACGAGCAGTACTTC. Its protein product is CASSPGRDAYNSYEQYF.

This chain's CDR3 is CASSLEAGRSYNEQFF. In nucleotides, the CDR3 is TGTGCCAGCAGCTTAGAAGCGGGACGGTCCTACAATGAGCAGTTCTTC. This chain links TRBV11-2 with TRBJ2-1; 7 bases align to TRBD2. Germline lookup yields CDR1 SGHAT and CDR2 FQNNGV. After removal of 0 bases from V and 1 base from J, the junction contained 3 bases not matched to a gene. The CDR3 loop spans 16 amino acids.

The V call is TRBV10-2, the J call TRBJ2-1; 10 positions agree with TRBD2. Trimming cost V 6 bases and J 3 bases; bases outside gene matches: 5. Germline V gene sequence: CDR1 WSHSY, CDR2 SAAADI. The CDR3 consists of 15 residues. In nucleotides, the CDR3 is TGCGCCAGCAGGGCCTTAGCGGGGGGCTACAATGAGCAGTTCTTC. It yields the protein CASRALAGGYNEQFF.

The CDR3 loop is CASMGEANQPQHF. DNA of the CDR3: TGTGCCAGCATGGGGGAGGCCAATCAGCCCCAGCATTTT. The chain uses TRBV2 and TRBJ1-5; TRBD1 might be the D (5 bases). The CDR3 consists of 13 residues. CDR1 SNHLY and CDR2 FYNNEI come from the germline V gene. V was pared by 7 bases and J by 3 bases, with 10 bases between.

The chain uses TRBV15 and TRBJ2-3, with D possibly TRBD1 on 5 matching bases. V shed 0 bases and J shed 6 bases, with 13 bases lying between them. From germline, CDR1 is LNHNV and CDR2 YYDKDF (reference sequence). This CDR3 comprises 15 residues. This CDR3 reads CATSRDGAVADTQYF. As DNA, the CDR3 is TGTGCCACCAGCAGAGATGGGGCCGTGGCGGATACGCAGTATTTT. The complete variable domain, with remaining parts taken from reference TRBV15 and TRBJ2-3, reads DAMVIQNPRYQVTQFGKPVTLSCSQTLNHNVMYWYQQKSSQAPKLLFHYYDKDFNNEADTPDNFQSRRPNTSFCFLDIRSPGLGDTAMYLCATSRDGAVADTQYFGPGTRLTVL.

J is TRBJ1-5 and V is TRBV7-2, with D uncertain. The CDR3 runs 14 residues. V lost 5 bases, J lost 6 bases, and 14 bases lay in between. CDR1 and CDR2 (germline): SGHTA, FQGNSA. CDR3 protein: CASSPRERSQPQHF. The CDR3 DNA reads as TGTGCCAGCAGCCCCCGGGAACGTAGTCAGCCCCAGCATTTT. The entire variable domain, with the rest obtained from reference TRBV7-2 and TRBJ1-5, is as follows: GAGVSQSPSNKVTEKGKDVELRCDPISGHTALYWYRQSLGQGLEFLIYFQGNSAPDKSGLPSDRFSAERTGGSVSTLTIQRTQQEDSAVYLCASSPRERSQPQHFGDGTRLSIL.

V gene TRBV18 combines with J gene TRBJ1-2; D ambiguous. Germline CDR1 reads KGHSH; CDR2 reads LQKENI. V was clipped by 1 base and J by 3 bases, with 15 bases between them. The CDR3 runs 16 residues. For the CDR3, the DNA is TGTGCCAGCTCACCACTGGAAGCCTCCAACCACTATGGCTACACCTTC. Residues: CASSPLEASNHYGYTF.

J is TRBJ2-2 and V is TRBV6-5; 7 nucleotides match TRBD1. V lost 7 bases, J lost 1 base, and 3 bases stayed unmatched. CDR1 MNHEY and CDR2 SVGAGI come from the germline V gene. CDR3 length: 14 amino acids. As DNA, the CDR3 is TGTGCCAGCAAGAGGGGGCAGAACACCGGGGAGCTGTTTTTT. Protein: CASKRGQNTGELFF.

The chain is built from TRBV29-1 and TRBJ2-7; a possible D gene is TRBD1 (6 bases). The CDR3 sequence is 12 residues long. Trimming took 5 bases from V and 7 from J, leaving 15 bases between them. Germline CDR1 and CDR2: SQVTM and ANQGSEA. The CDR3 loop reads CSVRNRVYEQYF. The CDR3 DNA sequence: TGCAGCGTTCGCAACAGGGTGTATGAGCAGTACTTC.

V and J are TRBV7-2 and TRBJ2-2, with 13 bases lining up with TRBD2. The length of the CDR3 is 16 residues. Losses at the gene ends were 3 bases for V and 8 bases for J; bases not matched to a gene: 6. Per germline, CDR1 SGHTA and CDR2 FQGNSA. CDR3 sequence (DNA): TGTGCCAGCAGCTTTGGACTAGCGGGAGTGGCAGGGGAGCTGTTTTTT. It translates to CASSFGLAGVAGELFF.

This sequence joins TRBV25-1 and TRBJ2-1; no reliable D call. CDR3 size: 12 residues. Trimming took 2 bases from V and 9 from J, leaving 8 bases between them. Germline-derived CDR1 and CDR2 are MGHDK and SYGVNS. CDR3 DNA sequence: TGTGCCAGCAGTGAAGCCTGGAGTGAGCAGTTCTTC. Translated, it gives CASSEAWSEQFF. The full variable domain, completed using reference TRBV25-1 and TRBJ2-1, is EADIYQTPRYLVIGTGKKITLECSQTMGHDKMYWYQQDPGMELHLIHYSYGVNSTEKGDLSSESTVSRIRTEHFPLTLESARPSHTSQYLCASSEAWSEQFFGPGTRLTVL.

This clone was detected only once. The chain employs TRBV7-6 and TRBJ2-2; 12 positions agree with TRBD2. Trimming took 0 bases from V and 6 from J; bases not matched to a gene: 5. The germline V gene has CDR1 SGHVS and CDR2 FNYEAQ. The CDR3 consists of 17 residues. The CDR3 DNA follows: TGTGCCAGCAGCTTAGCGCCTAGCGGGAGGGCCGCCGGGGAGCTGTTTTTT. As protein: CASSLAPSGRAAGELFF.

This clone was recorded only once. This rearrangement joins TRBV18 to TRBJ2-7; D remains ambiguous. This CDR3 is 14 amino acids long. Germline CDR1 is KGHSH and CDR2 is LQKENI. V was shortened by 5 bases and J by 2 bases, with 13 bases between the two germline ends. In DNA, the CDR3 is TGTGCCAGCTCAAAAGGAGATCCTCCCTACGAGCAGTACTTC. It yields the protein CASSKGDPPYEQYF. The full variable domain, in which reference TRBV18 and TRBJ2-7 provide the parts outside the CDR3, is NAGVMQNPRHLVRRRGQEARLRCSPMKGHSHVYWYRQLPEEGLKFMVYLQKENIIDESGMPKERFSAEFPKEGPSILRIQQVVRGDSAAYFCASSKGDPPYEQYFGPGTRLTVT.

The chain combines TRBV2 with TRBJ1-4; D is unclear. The CDR3 contains 16 residues. V lost 2 bases, J lost 0 bases, and 10 bases lay in between. Germline loops: CDR1 SNHLY, CDR2 FYNNEI. The CDR3 is CASSERRPATNEKLFF. The CDR3 nucleotides read TGTGCCAGCAGTGAAAGGCGTCCCGCAACTAATGAAAAACTGTTTTTT.

J is TRBJ2-3 and V is TRBV5-1; 7 bases map to TRBD1. The germline gives CDR1 SGHRS, CDR2 YFSETQ. V lost 3 bases and J lost 5; bases outside the gene matches: 6. The CDR3 length is 14 residues. This chain's CDR3 is CASSSTTGIDTQYF. The CDR3 nucleotides are TGCGCCAGCAGCTCCACGACAGGGATAGATACGCAGTATTTT.

This rearrangement joins TRBV2 to TRBJ1-2; no clear D gene. Trimming pared 2 bases from V and 0 bases from J, leaving 4 bases between. The CDR3 sequence is 13 residues long. From germline, CDR1 is SNHLY and CDR2 FYNNEI. CDR3 sequence (DNA): TGTGCCAGCAGTGAAAGGGCTAACTATGGCTACACCTTC. Amino acids: CASSERANYGYTF.

This clone was seen only once. The V and J genes are TRBV18 and TRBJ2-1; 13 bases fit TRBD2. Germline loops: CDR1 KGHSH, CDR2 LQKENI. The trim removed 7 bases at V and 10 bases at J, leaving 28 bases unmatched. CDR3 length equals 21 residues. The CDR3 region is CASFPRQVATLGTSGEREQFF. The DNA for the CDR3 is TGTGCCAGCTTCCCCCGTCAGGTTGCGACACTCGGGACTAGCGGGGAACGGGAGCAGTTCTTC.

In this sample, this clone turned up once. J is TRBJ2-1 and V is TRBV7-2, with 8 bases that match TRBD2. V gave up 2 bases and J gave up 10 bases; unmatched junction bases: 16. CDR3 length: 17 residues. Germline V gene data show CDR1 as SGHTA and CDR2 as FQGNSA. The CDR3 is CASSLRDRGTSSREQFF. The CDR3 nucleotides are TGTGCCAGCAGCTTACGTGATCGGGGGACTAGTTCAAGGGAGCAGTTCTTC. The full variable domain, rest sourced from reference TRBV7-2 and TRBJ2-1, is GAGVSQSPSNKVTEKGKDVELRCDPISGHTALYWYRQSLGQGLEFLIYFQGNSAPDKSGLPSDRFSAERTGGSVSTLTIQRTQQEDSAVYLCASSLRDRGTSSREQFFGPGTRLTVL.